These T cell receptor beta chains were read from a single sample in a study of Graves' ophthalmopathy and Graves' hyperthyroidism. TCRdb independently ran MiXCR on the multiplex PCR reads; one entry per CDR3 protein. The top ten hold more than 2.5% of the sample, which has about 700,000 distinct CDR3 sequences, about 41% seen once. The specimen was peripheral blood. The source is an adult man with Graves' ophthalmopathy. The CDR3 runs from the conserved cysteine through the conserved F or W. The D gene is left open where the match is weak. Only part of the rows carry a size: once, few, many, or a class if the clone is expanded.

>TRBJ1-6|NA|TRBV7-2|once
CASSLGRPSSYNSPLHF
TGTGCCAGCAGCTTGGGACGCCCGAGCTCCTATAATTCACCCCTCCACTTT
>TRBJ1-1|NA|TRBV29-1|many
CSVVAGGGTEAFF
TGCAGCGTCGTAGCTGGAGGGGGTACTGAAGCTTTCTTT
>TRBJ1-4|NA|TRBV7-9|NA
CASSSPGRKIDF
TGTGCCAGCAGCTCCCCAGGGCGGAAAATAGACTTT
>TRBJ2-5|NA|TRBV18|few
CASSPWPGETQYF
TGTGCCAGCTCACCATGGCCCGGGGAGACCCAGTACTTC
>TRBJ1-3|TRBD1|TRBV6-5|few
CASSEDRGHTIYF
TGTGCCAGCAGTGAGGACAGGGGGCACACCATATATTTT
>TRBJ1-1|NA|TRBV9|many
CASTAGLNTEAFF
TGTGCCAGCACCGCGGGTTTGAACACTGAAGCTTTCTTT
>TRBJ1-1|NA|TRBV24-1|NA
CATIPSPGAGTEAFF
TGTGCCACCATCCCATCCCCAGGGGCAGGCACTGAAGCTTTCTTT
>TRBJ2-5|NA|TRBV7-9|NA
CASSSSEQGDATQYF
TGTGCCAGCAGCAGCAGCGAACAGGGTGATGCGACCCAGTACTTC
>TRBJ1-1|TRBD1|TRBV7-2|NA
CASSTLPGQKGKNTEAFF
TGTGCCAGCAGCACCCTACCGGGACAGAAAGGAAAGAACACTGAAGCTTTCTTT
>TRBJ1-2|NA|TRBV6-5|NA
CASSYPGRNYGYTF
TGTGCCAGCAGTTACCCGGGACGAAACTATGGCTACACCTTC
>TRBJ2-2|TRBD1|TRBV25-1|NA
CASSTRRQGTGELFF
TGTGCCAGCAGCACGCGCCGACAGGGGACCGGGGAGCTGTTTTTT
>TRBJ1-2|NA|TRBV3-1|few
CASSHETRGYTF
TGTGCCAGCAGCCACGAGACCCGGGGCTACACCTTC
>TRBJ2-7|NA|TRBV5-1|few
CASSLETVLREQYF
TGCGCCAGCAGCTTGGAAACAGTTCTTCGCGAGCAGTACTTC
>TRBJ1-5|TRBD1|TRBV12-3/TRBV12-4|NA
CASRPTGADQPQHF
TGTGCCAGCAGACCGACAGGGGCGGATCAGCCCCAGCATTTT
>TRBJ2-5|NA|TRBV29-1|NA
CSLASGEETQYF
TGCAGCTTGGCCTCCGGGGAAGAGACCCAGTACTTC
>TRBJ2-6|NA|TRBV7-9|NA
CASSVYLSGANVLTF
TGTGCCAGCAGCGTTTACCTCTCTGGGGCCAACGTCCTGACTTTC
>TRBJ1-4|TRBD1|TRBV9|many
CASSALGQFNEKLFF
TGTGCCAGCAGCGCCTTGGGACAGTTTAATGAAAAACTGTTTTTT
>TRBJ1-5|NA|TRBV19|many
CASGRRYYSNQPQHF
TGTGCCAGTGGCCGGAGATATTATAGCAATCAGCCCCAGCATTTT
>TRBJ1-5|TRBD1|TRBV11-2|NA
CASSTTGAVNQPQHF
TGTGCCAGCAGCACGACAGGGGCAGTCAATCAGCCCCAGCATTTT
>TRBJ2-2|NA|TRBV7-2|few
CASSPPFEAGELFF
TGTGCCAGCAGCCCTCCCTTCGAGGCCGGGGAGCTGTTTTTT
>TRBJ1-4|TRBD1|TRBV24-1|many
CATSDSPDRVNSEKLFF
TGTGCCACCAGTGATTCCCCTGACAGGGTTAACTCAGAAAAACTGTTTTTT
>TRBJ2-7|TRBD1|TRBV25-1|NA
CASSGATGTGLYEQYF
TGTGCCAGCAGTGGCGCGACCGGGACAGGCCTCTACGAGCAGTACTTC
>TRBJ1-2|NA|TRBV20-1|NA
CSARDQASGASNYGYTF
TGCAGTGCTAGAGATCAGGCGTCAGGAGCATCTAACTATGGCTACACCTTC
>TRBJ2-7|NA|TRBV10-3|many
CAISEGTSSKGEQYF
TGTGCCATCAGTGAGGGGACTTCCTCGAAGGGCGAGCAGTACTTC
>TRBJ1-2|TRBD1|TRBV20-1|many
CSARPGGQGGISYGYTF
TGCAGTGCTAGACCCGGAGGTCAGGGGGGCATTAGCTATGGCTACACCTTC
>TRBJ2-2|NA|TRBV4-1|NA
CASSQDALSGELFF
TGCGCCAGCAGCCAGGACGCCCTATCCGGGGAGCTGTTTTTT
>TRBJ1-2|NA|TRBV5-1|many
CASSPGGGPLGYTF
TGCGCCAGCAGCCCCGGGGGCGGGCCACTCGGCTACACCTTC
>TRBJ2-7|TRBD2|TRBV2|many
CASSEGGSGSYEQYF
TGTGCCAGCAGTGAAGGCGGGAGTGGGTCCTACGAGCAGTACTTC
>TRBJ2-7|TRBD1|TRBV6-5|NA
CASSYSFPRTGGSYEQYF
TGTGCCAGCAGTTACTCCTTTCCCAGGACAGGGGGATCCTACGAGCAGTACTTC
>TRBJ2-7|NA|TRBV5-1|few
CASSGMGLNYEQYF
TGCGCCAGCAGCGGAATGGGACTGAACTACGAGCAGTACTTC
>TRBJ2-3|NA|TRBV12-3/TRBV12-4|NA
CASSLDWLYTDTQYF
TGTGCCAGCAGTTTAGACTGGCTCTACACAGATACGCAGTATTTT
>TRBJ1-6|TRBD1|TRBV27|NA
CASSGTGGYSPLHF
TGTGCCAGCAGTGGGACAGGGGGCTACTCACCCCTCCACTTT
>TRBJ1-4|TRBD1|TRBV2|NA
CASSAGQGAGLVKLFF
TGTGCCAGCAGTGCCGGGCAGGGGGCCGGATTAGTTAAACTGTTTTTT
>TRBJ2-7|NA|TRBV9|NA
CASSRGEIHEQYF
TGTGCCAGCAGCCGAGGGGAGATTCACGAGCAGTACTTC
>TRBJ2-7|NA|TRBV7-9|few
CASSPVGGQSSYEQYF
TGTGCCAGCAGTCCCGTGGGGGGACAGAGCTCCTACGAGCAGTACTTC
>TRBJ2-6|NA|TRBV29-1|many
CSVEDKGRSGANVLTF
TGCAGCGTTGAAGATAAGGGCCGCTCGGGGGCCAACGTCCTGACTTTC
>TRBJ2-7|NA|TRBV10-2|NA
CASSLVVRAYEQYF
TGTGCCAGCAGCTTAGTGGTCAGAGCCTACGAGCAGTACTTC
>TRBJ1-1|TRBD1|TRBV6-6|few
CASSYETGPNTEAFF
TGTGCCAGCAGTTACGAGACAGGGCCGAACACTGAAGCTTTCTTT
>TRBJ1-2|NA|TRBV29-1|NA
CSVEQGIDYGYTF
TGCAGCGTTGAACAGGGTATCGACTATGGCTACACCTTC
>TRBJ1-4|NA|TRBV29-1|NA
CSVDGSGGRSDEKLFF
TGCAGCGTTGATGGAAGCGGAGGGCGTAGTGATGAAAAACTGTTTTTT
>TRBJ1-1|NA|TRBV20-1|many
CSARLGIGDSEAFF
TGCAGTGCGAGATTAGGGATAGGGGATTCTGAAGCTTTCTTT
>TRBJ2-5|NA|TRBV9|few
CASSQDSVSKQTQYF
TGTGCCAGCAGCCAAGACAGTGTTTCTAAACAGACCCAGTACTTC
>TRBJ2-7|TRBD1|TRBV20-1|few
CSARDRGRGSFPTEQYF
TGCAGTGCAAGAGACAGGGGGCGAGGGTCTTTCCCTACGGAGCAGTACTTC
>TRBJ1-1|TRBD1|TRBV5-6|NA
CASSYGTGGAFF
TGTGCCAGCAGTTACGGGACAGGTGGAGCTTTCTTT
>TRBJ1-5|NA|TRBV12-3/TRBV12-4|many
CASSLAWGLNQPQHF
TGTGCCAGCAGTTTAGCGTGGGGGCTCAATCAGCCCCAGCATTTT
>TRBJ2-5|NA|TRBV30|few
CAWSIFEAQYF
TGTGCCTGGAGTATTTTTGAAGCCCAGTACTTC
>TRBJ2-7|TRBD1|TRBV2|many
CASSPGTEPYEQYF
TGTGCCAGCAGCCCTGGGACAGAGCCGTACGAGCAGTACTTC
>TRBJ1-1|NA|TRBV10-3|NA
CASSPAGSGNTEAFF
TGTGCCAGCAGTCCCGCGGGGTCGGGGAACACTGAAGCTTTCTTT